This T cell receptor (beta chain) came from a study of blood T cell repertoires in COVID-19. About the research overall: Material from acute and convalescent COVID-19 was sourced from the United States, Italy and Spain. PBMCs, B-cell-depleted T cells, or T cells provided the cDNA or gDNA that made up the material.

Seattle patients were enrolled during active infection and followed longitudinally. Per the study methods: Reference gene primer amplification gave estimated nucleated cell counts. The data were produced by immunoSEQ multiplex PCR, yet TCRdb's version contains in-frame clones alone and is incomplete. The V and J calls and clone size come from that table; D and trimming were worked out from the DNA. The sample lists about 68,000 clones; 90% were seen once. The CDR3 sequence is 16 residues long. Germline CDR1 is KGHSH and CDR2 is LQKENI. After removal of 3 bases from V and 9 bases from J, the junction contained 8 bases not matched to a gene. This clone was seen a single time.

This TCR was recovered from a man aged 50 or older with COVID-19, enrolled during active disease. Sequenced sample: peripheral blood. The chain carries TRBV18 and TRBJ1-6, with 10 bases lining up with TRBD1. The CDR3 loop is CASSPDRGRGFSPLHF. CDR3 coding DNA: TGTGCCAGCTCACCGGACAGGGGGAGAGGGTTTTCACCCCTCCACTTT.